Listed below are T cell receptor beta chains from one sample, sequenced in a study of Graves' ophthalmopathy and Graves' hyperthyroidism. A single record per CDR3 protein comes from TCRdb applying MiXCR to the multiplex PCR reads. Of some 750,000 distinct CDR3 sequences listed, 40% are singletons. The sequenced sample consisted of peripheral blood. All receptors come from an adult man with Graves' ophthalmopathy. Each CDR3 is given with its conserved first and last residue. D genes are given only for firm matches. Clone size, where shown, is once, few, many, or a class for clones that have expanded.

J gene: TRBJ2-7; D gene: TRBD2; clone size: NA; V gene: TRBV12-3/TRBV12-4; CDR3 length: 18; CDR3 DNA: TGTGCCAGCAGTTTAGGGACTAGCGGGGGCATTCATACCTACGAGCAGTACTTC; CDR3 protein: CASSLGTSGGIHTYEQYF
J gene: TRBJ2-2; D gene: NA; clone size: few; V gene: TRBV9; CDR3 length: 16; CDR3 DNA: TGTGCCAGCAGCGTAGATGACAGCTGGAACACCGGGGAGCTGTTTTTT; CDR3 protein: CASSVDDSWNTGELFF
J gene: TRBJ2-5; D gene: TRBD2; clone size: NA; V gene: TRBV20-1; CDR3 length: 15; CDR3 DNA: TGCAGTGCCGGGACTAGCGGGGGGTTCAGGGAGACCCAGTACTTC; CDR3 protein: CSAGTSGGFRETQYF
J gene: TRBJ2-5; D gene: TRBD2; clone size: many; V gene: TRBV2; CDR3 length: 17; CDR3 DNA: TGTGCCAGCAGTGACCAACTAGCGGGAGGCGGTCGAGAGACCCAGTACTTC; CDR3 protein: CASSDQLAGGGRETQYF
J gene: TRBJ2-3; D gene: NA; clone size: NA; V gene: TRBV15; CDR3 length: 14; CDR3 DNA: TGTGCCACCGCTTCCGGGGAGAGCACAGATACGCAGTATTTT; CDR3 protein: CATASGESTDTQYF
J gene: TRBJ1-1; D gene: NA; clone size: many; V gene: TRBV7-3; CDR3 length: 13; CDR3 DNA: TGTGCCAGCAGCTTGGAACGGGACACTGAAGCTTTCTTT; CDR3 protein: CASSLERDTEAFF
J gene: TRBJ1-3; D gene: NA; clone size: few; V gene: TRBV7-9; CDR3 length: 16; CDR3 DNA: TGTGCCAGCAGCCCGGCGGCCGTTGGCTCTGGAAACACCATATATTTT; CDR3 protein: CASSPAAVGSGNTIYF
J gene: TRBJ2-5; D gene: TRBD2; clone size: NA; V gene: TRBV20-1; CDR3 length: 15; CDR3 DNA: TGCAGTGCTAGTATACTAGCGGGGAACCAAGAGACCCAGTACTTC; CDR3 protein: CSASILAGNQETQYF
J gene: TRBJ2-2; D gene: NA; clone size: NA; V gene: TRBV29-1; CDR3 length: 13; CDR3 DNA: TGCAGCGTTGTAGGGGGGAACACCGGGGAGCTGTTTTTT; CDR3 protein: CSVVGGNTGELFF
J gene: TRBJ2-2; D gene: NA; clone size: NA; V gene: TRBV20-1; CDR3 length: 13; CDR3 DNA: TGCAGTGCTAGAGAGGATGGAGGCGGGGAGCTGTTTTTT; CDR3 protein: CSAREDGGGELFF
J gene: TRBJ1-3; D gene: NA; clone size: few; V gene: TRBV19; CDR3 length: 17; CDR3 DNA: TGTGCCAGTAGTTTTGTCTCGGCAACCACCTCTGGAAACACCATATATTTT; CDR3 protein: CASSFVSATTSGNTIYF
J gene: TRBJ1-5; D gene: NA; clone size: NA; V gene: TRBV7-9; CDR3 length: 13; CDR3 DNA: TGTGCCAGCAGCCCCGAGGGCGGTCAGCCCCAGCATTTT; CDR3 protein: CASSPEGGQPQHF
J gene: TRBJ1-2; D gene: NA; clone size: NA; V gene: TRBV29-1; CDR3 length: 12; CDR3 DNA: TGCAGCGAGACAGGTCTTCAGTATGGCTACACCTTC; CDR3 protein: CSETGLQYGYTF
J gene: TRBJ1-6; D gene: TRBD1; clone size: many; V gene: TRBV20-1; CDR3 length: 14; CDR3 DNA: TGCAGTGCTGACACGGGACAGCAGAATTCACCCCTCCACTTT; CDR3 protein: CSADTGQQNSPLHF
J gene: TRBJ1-5; D gene: NA; clone size: many; V gene: TRBV24-1; CDR3 length: 13; CDR3 DNA: TGTGCCACCAGTGAGCAGGGAGGTCAGCCCCAGCATTTT; CDR3 protein: CATSEQGGQPQHF
J gene: TRBJ1-1; D gene: NA; clone size: few; V gene: TRBV2; CDR3 length: 15; CDR3 DNA: TGTGCCAGCTCACCGAGGCAGATAGGAGAGACTGAAGCTTTCTTT; CDR3 protein: CASSPRQIGETEAFF
J gene: TRBJ1-3; D gene: NA; clone size: NA; V gene: TRBV7-3; CDR3 length: 15; CDR3 DNA: TGCGCCAGCAGCCAAGAGACAGGAGCTGGAAACACCATATATTTT; CDR3 protein: CASSQETGAGNTIYF
J gene: TRBJ1-5; D gene: NA; clone size: few; V gene: TRBV20-1; CDR3 length: 14; CDR3 DNA: TGCAGTGCTAGAAGAGGGGGAGGTATAGAGACCCAGCATTTT; CDR3 protein: CSARRGGGIETQHF
J gene: TRBJ1-1; D gene: NA; clone size: many; V gene: TRBV10-2; CDR3 length: 13; CDR3 DNA: TGCGCCAGCAGTGAGTCGAGGGGAACTGAAGCTTTCTTT; CDR3 protein: CASSESRGTEAFF
J gene: TRBJ2-2; D gene: NA; clone size: NA; V gene: TRBV10-3; CDR3 length: 14; CDR3 DNA: TGTGCCATCAGTTTATCCGGGGGAGCCGGGGAGCTGTTTTTT; CDR3 protein: CAISLSGGAGELFF
J gene: TRBJ1-5; D gene: NA; clone size: NA; V gene: TRBV19; CDR3 length: 14; CDR3 DNA: TGTGCCAGTAACCCGACTGGCTCGGGTCAGCCCCAGCATTTT; CDR3 protein: CASNPTGSGQPQHF
J gene: TRBJ2-5; D gene: TRBD1; clone size: many; V gene: TRBV2; CDR3 length: 15; CDR3 DNA: TGTGCCAGCAGCATGGACAGGGCCTTTTTAGAGACCCAGTACTTC; CDR3 protein: CASSMDRAFLETQYF
J gene: TRBJ1-5; D gene: TRBD1; clone size: few; V gene: TRBV9; CDR3 length: 14; CDR3 DNA: TGTGCCAGCGGATTGGGACAGGACAATCAGCCCCAGCATTTT; CDR3 protein: CASGLGQDNQPQHF
J gene: TRBJ1-6; D gene: TRBD1; clone size: NA; V gene: TRBV25-1; CDR3 length: 13; CDR3 DNA: TGTGCCAGCAGCATACGGGACAGGGCGTCTTTCCACTTT; CDR3 protein: CASSIRDRASFHF
J gene: TRBJ1-1; D gene: NA; clone size: NA; V gene: TRBV19; CDR3 length: 14; CDR3 DNA: TGTGCCAGTAGTATGCGGGGGGAGAGCACTGAAGCTTTCTTT; CDR3 protein: CASSMRGESTEAFF
J gene: TRBJ1-2; D gene: TRBD1; clone size: NA; V gene: TRBV11-2; CDR3 length: 18; CDR3 DNA: TGTGCCAGCAGGCCTATCCGGGACAGGGGGCCGACTAACTATGGCTACACCTTC; CDR3 protein: CASRPIRDRGPTNYGYTF
J gene: TRBJ1-5; D gene: NA; clone size: few; V gene: TRBV24-1; CDR3 length: 13; CDR3 DNA: TGTGCCAGCAGTTACAGGGTTCATCAGCCCCAGCATTTT; CDR3 protein: CASSYRVHQPQHF
J gene: TRBJ2-2; D gene: NA; clone size: NA; V gene: TRBV25-1; CDR3 length: 13; CDR3 DNA: TGTGCCAGCAGTGAAGTCCGGGGCGGGGAGCTGTTTTTT; CDR3 protein: CASSEVRGGELFF
J gene: TRBJ1-1; D gene: NA; clone size: once; V gene: TRBV19; CDR3 length: 12; CDR3 DNA: TGTGCCGGGCCCGGGGTGAACACTGAAGCTTTCTTT; CDR3 protein: CAGPGVNTEAFF
J gene: TRBJ2-7; D gene: NA; clone size: NA; V gene: TRBV14; CDR3 length: 12; CDR3 DNA: TGTGCCAGCAGGGGGCAGGACTACGAGCAGTACTTC; CDR3 protein: CASRGQDYEQYF
J gene: TRBJ1-5; D gene: TRBD1; clone size: many; V gene: TRBV24-1; CDR3 length: 15; CDR3 DNA: TGTGCCAGCAGTGAAGTTGACAGGGCAAATCAGCCCCAGCATTTT; CDR3 protein: CASSEVDRANQPQHF
J gene: TRBJ1-1; D gene: NA; clone size: NA; V gene: TRBV7-9; CDR3 length: 14; CDR3 DNA: TGTGCCAGCAGTTCCTGGGTGGGGAACACTGAAGCTTTCTTT; CDR3 protein: CASSSWVGNTEAFF
J gene: TRBJ1-6; D gene: NA; clone size: few; V gene: TRBV6-1; CDR3 length: 14; CDR3 DNA: TGTGCCAGCATCCTCGGACGGGATAATTCACCCCTCCACTTT; CDR3 protein: CASILGRDNSPLHF
J gene: TRBJ1-5; D gene: TRBD1; clone size: NA; V gene: TRBV11-2; CDR3 length: 15; CDR3 DNA: TGTGCCAGCAGCGTAACAGGGACAGGGGATCAGCCCCAGCATTTT; CDR3 protein: CASSVTGTGDQPQHF
J gene: TRBJ2-5; D gene: TRBD2; clone size: NA; V gene: TRBV14; CDR3 length: 16; CDR3 DNA: TGTGCCAGCAGCCCAAACCGACTAGCGGGACCAGAGACCCAGTACTTC; CDR3 protein: CASSPNRLAGPETQYF
J gene: TRBJ1-1; D gene: NA; clone size: many; V gene: TRBV29-1; CDR3 length: 11; CDR3 DNA: TGCAGCGTAACACAAAACACTGAAGCTTTCTTT; CDR3 protein: CSVTQNTEAFF
J gene: TRBJ1-5; D gene: NA; clone size: few; V gene: TRBV2; CDR3 length: 15; CDR3 DNA: TGTGCCAGCATTCCGGCGCCCGGGCTGAATCAGCCCCAGCATTTT; CDR3 protein: CASIPAPGLNQPQHF
J gene: TRBJ2-5; D gene: NA; clone size: NA; V gene: TRBV29-1; CDR3 length: 12; CDR3 DNA: TGCAGCGTTGACGTGGTAGGGGAGACCCAGTACTTC; CDR3 protein: CSVDVVGETQYF
J gene: TRBJ2-7; D gene: TRBD1; clone size: NA; V gene: TRBV20-1; CDR3 length: 16; CDR3 DNA: TGCAGTGCTAGTTGGGTCGACAGGGGGCTCGCCTACGAGCAGTACTTC; CDR3 protein: CSASWVDRGLAYEQYF
J gene: TRBJ1-6; D gene: NA; clone size: many; V gene: TRBV12-3/TRBV12-4; CDR3 length: 14; CDR3 DNA: TGTGCCAGCAGTTTAAGGGGCCGGGGGTCACCCCTCCACTTT; CDR3 protein: CASSLRGRGSPLHF
J gene: TRBJ2-6; D gene: TRBD2; clone size: NA; V gene: TRBV6-1; CDR3 length: 17; CDR3 DNA: TGTGCCAGCAGTGCCGGCCGCGGGGGTCATGGGGCCAACGTCCTGACTTTC; CDR3 protein: CASSAGRGGHGANVLTF
J gene: TRBJ2-7; D gene: TRBD2; clone size: NA; V gene: TRBV10-3; CDR3 length: 17; CDR3 DNA: TGTGCCATCAGTAATGGGACTAGCGGGGAAAGCTCCTACGAGCAGTACTTC; CDR3 protein: CAISNGTSGESSYEQYF
J gene: TRBJ2-7; D gene: NA; clone size: NA; V gene: TRBV7-9; CDR3 length: 16; CDR3 DNA: TGTGCCAGCAGCCTAAGTTGGGGCGCGGGCTTCAACGAGCAGTACTTC; CDR3 protein: CASSLSWGAGFNEQYF
J gene: TRBJ2-7; D gene: TRBD2; clone size: few; V gene: TRBV20-1; CDR3 length: 12; CDR3 DNA: TGCAGTGCTCGGGACTACCGATACGAGCAGTACTTC; CDR3 protein: CSARDYRYEQYF
J gene: TRBJ2-7; D gene: NA; clone size: NA; V gene: TRBV20-1; CDR3 length: 13; CDR3 DNA: TGCAGTGCTAGTCCACGTCGGGGGTACGAGCAGTACTTC; CDR3 protein: CSASPRRGYEQYF
J gene: TRBJ1-1; D gene: NA; clone size: NA; V gene: TRBV19; CDR3 length: 17; CDR3 DNA: TGTGCCAGTAGTATCCCAGCGCGAAACGCTAGGAACACTGAAGCTTTCTTT; CDR3 protein: CASSIPARNARNTEAFF
J gene: TRBJ1-2; D gene: NA; clone size: few; V gene: TRBV12-3/TRBV12-4; CDR3 length: 12; CDR3 DNA: TGTGCCAGCAGCCTGGGGGGCTTCGGGGACACCTTC; CDR3 protein: CASSLGGFGDTF
J gene: TRBJ2-7; D gene: TRBD2; clone size: NA; V gene: TRBV12-3/TRBV12-4; CDR3 length: 15; CDR3 DNA: TGTGCCAGCAGTCCAGTAGCGGGAGTGGTTTACGAGCAGTACTTC; CDR3 protein: CASSPVAGVVYEQYF
J gene: TRBJ1-3; D gene: NA; clone size: few; V gene: TRBV19; CDR3 length: 13; CDR3 DNA: TGTGCCAGCTTACAGGACTCTGGAAACACCATATATTTT; CDR3 protein: CASLQDSGNTIYF
J gene: TRBJ2-7; D gene: TRBD2; clone size: few; V gene: TRBV11-3; CDR3 length: 14; CDR3 DNA: TGTGCCAGCAGCGCTAGCGGGGGGACCTACGAGCAGTACTTC; CDR3 protein: CASSASGGTYEQYF
J gene: TRBJ2-7; D gene: NA; clone size: NA; V gene: TRBV20-1; CDR3 length: 17; CDR3 DNA: TGCAGTGCTAGAGATCTTTTCGCGGGACAGAGAGGCTACGAGCAGTACTTC; CDR3 protein: CSARDLFAGQRGYEQYF
J gene: TRBJ1-5; D gene: NA; clone size: NA; V gene: TRBV7-3; CDR3 length: 16; CDR3 DNA: TGTGCCAGCAGCTTTTATGGGGGGCGCCGGGGGCAGCCCCAGCATTTT; CDR3 protein: CASSFYGGRRGQPQHF
J gene: TRBJ1-2; D gene: NA; clone size: NA; V gene: TRBV9; CDR3 length: 12; CDR3 DNA: TGTGCCAGCTCACCGCAACAATATGGCTACACCTTC; CDR3 protein: CASSPQQYGYTF
J gene: TRBJ2-7; D gene: NA; clone size: NA; V gene: TRBV19; CDR3 length: 13; CDR3 DNA: TGTGCCAGCTCTCAGCGGAGAACCTACGAGCAGTACTTC; CDR3 protein: CASSQRRTYEQYF
J gene: TRBJ2-7; D gene: NA; clone size: NA; V gene: TRBV6-5; CDR3 length: 12; CDR3 DNA: TGTGCCACCACTTCGCTGGGCTACGAGCAGTACTTC; CDR3 protein: CATTSLGYEQYF
J gene: TRBJ2-2; D gene: NA; clone size: NA; V gene: TRBV25-1; CDR3 length: 13; CDR3 DNA: TGTGCCAGCAAAGTGGCCAACACCGGGGAGCTGTTTTTT; CDR3 protein: CASKVANTGELFF
J gene: TRBJ2-3; D gene: NA; clone size: NA; V gene: TRBV29-1; CDR3 length: 12; CDR3 DNA: TGCAGCCCTCATCGGCCCACAGATACGCAGTATTTT; CDR3 protein: CSPHRPTDTQYF
J gene: TRBJ1-2; D gene: NA; clone size: NA; V gene: TRBV20-1; CDR3 length: 17; CDR3 DNA: TGCAGTGCTAGGGTACCCCTCGCGGGCCGATATAACTATGGCTACACCTTC; CDR3 protein: CSARVPLAGRYNYGYTF
J gene: TRBJ1-2; D gene: NA; clone size: NA; V gene: TRBV16; CDR3 length: 15; CDR3 DNA: TGTGCCAGCAGCCTCCGCGCAGGGGATCCAGATGGCTACACCTTC; CDR3 protein: CASSLRAGDPDGYTF
J gene: TRBJ2-5; D gene: NA; clone size: NA; V gene: TRBV10-3; CDR3 length: 15; CDR3 DNA: TGTGCCAGTTCCTTTGCGGGGAGAACGCAAGAGACCCAGTACTTC; CDR3 protein: CASSFAGRTQETQYF